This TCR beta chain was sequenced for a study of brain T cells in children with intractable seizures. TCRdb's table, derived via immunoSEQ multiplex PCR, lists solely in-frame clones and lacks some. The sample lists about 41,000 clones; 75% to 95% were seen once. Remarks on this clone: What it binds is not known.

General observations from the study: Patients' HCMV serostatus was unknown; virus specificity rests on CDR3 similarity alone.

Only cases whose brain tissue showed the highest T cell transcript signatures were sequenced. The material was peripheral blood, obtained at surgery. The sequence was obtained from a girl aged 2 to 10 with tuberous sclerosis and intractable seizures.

The CDR3: CASSSRLAGGVFQETQYF. The CDR3 DNA follows: TGTGCCAGCAGCTCTCGACTAGCGGGGGGGGTTTTCCAAGAGACCCAGTACTTC. The V and J genes are TRBV7-2 and TRBJ2-5; 14 bases are a match to TRBD2. This CDR3 spans 18 amino acids. CDR1 SGHTA and CDR2 FQGNSA come from the germline V gene. The V segment lost 4 bases and the J segment 1 base; nucleotides outside the gene matches: 8. Together with reference TRBV7-2 and TRBJ2-5, the CDR3 gives the full variable domain: GAGVSQSPSNKVTEKGKDVELRCDPISGHTALYWYRQSLGQGLEFLIYFQGNSAPDKSGLPSDRFSAERTGGSVSTLTIQRTQQEDSAVYLCASSSRLAGGVFQETQYFGPGTRLLVL.